Shown below are 7 T cell receptor beta chains from a single sample sequenced in a study of blood T cell repertoires in COVID-19. Here immunoSEQ multiplex PCR was the method, and the copy in TCRdb shows in-frame clones only, minus some. The sample lists under 70,000 clones; more than 75% were seen once. The sample taken for sequencing was PBMCs or T cells enriched from blood (not recorded which). The receptors come from a middle-aged woman who had recovered from COVID-19.

The V and J genes are TRBV3-1 (or the pseudogene TRBV3-2) and TRBJ1-6, with D unclear. Trimming took off 0 bases at V and 6 bases at J, with 3 bases between the two ends. Germline V gives CDR1 LGHDT, CDR2 YNNKEL (reference sequence). The CDR3 has 13 residues. CDR3 in amino acids: CASSQDINSPLHF. The DNA for the CDR3 is TGTGCCAGCAGCCAAGATATTAATTCACCCCTCCACTTT.

The chain combines TRBV19 with TRBJ1-2; weak D call: TRBD1 (5 bases). CDR3 length: 13 residues. The germline V gene encodes CDR1 LNHDA and CDR2 SQIVND (reference sequence). The ends were cut back, 0 bases at V and 11 bases at J, with 13 bases in the middle. CDR3 coding DNA: TGTGCCAGTAGTATAGATCGGGGGGACCCTTACACCTTC. Its translation: CASSIDRGDPYTF. Together with reference TRBV19 and TRBJ1-2, the CDR3 gives the full variable domain: DGGITQSPKYLFRKEGQNVTLSCEQNLNHDAMYWYRQDPGQGLRLIYYSQIVNDFQKGDIAEGYSVSREKKESFPLTVTSAQKNPTAFYLCASSIDRGDPYTFGSGTRLTVV.

V gene TRBV2 combines with J gene TRBJ1-5; TRBD1 matches at 9 bases. The germline gives CDR1 SNHLY, CDR2 FYNNEI. Trimming took 6 bases from V and 7 from J; bases not matched to a gene: 7. CDR3 length: 14 residues. The CDR3, as DNA: TGTGCCAGCAGGGGGGGACAGGGTAGCCAGCCCCAGCATTTT. This codes for CASRGGQGSQPQHF.

This sequence joins TRBV10-3 and TRBJ1-5; D unresolved. The V end was cut by 0 bases, the J end by 5 bases, with 11 bases between. The CDR3 has 15 residues. Germline values: CDR1 ENHRY, CDR2 SYGVKD. The CDR3 spells CAISESPQRDQPQHF. CDR3 DNA: TGTGCCATCAGTGAGTCTCCCCAGCGCGATCAGCCCCAGCATTTT.

The V and J genes are TRBV6-5 and TRBJ1-2; weak D call: TRBD1 (5 bases). This CDR3 has 14 amino acids. Between the trimmed V and J ends, which lost 6 bases and 4 bases, there was a span of 15 bases. From germline, CDR1 is MNHEY and CDR2 SVGAGI. This CDR3 is CASRPPDKTYGYTF. The DNA for the CDR3 is TGTGCCAGCAGGCCCCCGGACAAAACCTATGGCTACACCTTC.

The V call is TRBV3-1 (or the pseudogene TRBV3-2), the J call TRBJ1-1; tentatively, D is TRBD1 (6 bases). Trimming left V 4 bases short and J 1 base short, with 13 bases between. In germline, CDR1 is LGHDT, CDR2 YNNKEL (reference sequence). CDR3 length equals 15 residues. In nucleotides, the CDR3 is TGTGCCAGCAGCCTTGGGACATATGAGAACACTGAAGCTTTCTTT. It yields the protein CASSLGTYENTEAFF.

This chain connects TRBV27 to TRBJ1-5; perhaps TRBD1 as D (6 bases). CDR3 length: 13 amino acids. The V gene lost 6 bases and the J gene lost 9 bases, with 15 bases spanning the gap. Germline V lookup: CDR1 MNHEY, CDR2 SMNVEV (reference sequence). In DNA form, the CDR3 reads TGTGCCAGCAGCAGGGGTTTAGGGCCGCCCCAGCATTTT. Its translation is CASSRGLGPPQHF.